This T cell receptor beta chain appears in the sequencing data of a study of regulatory T cells in long-lasting Graves disease. About the research overall: Those Graves' patients who were newly diagnosed had been on antithyroid drugs under 3 months. Study-level results: Lower TCR diversity characterized persistent Graves' patients relative to newly diagnosed patients.

Concerning this clonotype itself: Its antigen remains unidentified.

Sample time point: newly diagnosed GD, antithyroid drugs for less than 3 months. From PBMCs, RNA was extracted and then used to make the TCR library. Libraries of TCR beta came from iRepertoire HTBI primers plus Arm-PCR of CDR3 regions. In TCRdb, the multiplex PCR reads were re-called with MiXCR into one record per CDR3 protein. Among a few hundred thousand distinct CDR3 sequences listed, around 13% were seen once. These same records also appear under a second study, on T cells in Graves' hyperthyroidism and ophthalmopathy. According to that study: Carried out on the TCR CDR3, a first-round RT-PCR used the HTBI primer set.

This clonotype originated in a woman aged 45-65 years with Graves disease. This material consisted of peripheral blood mononuclear cells (PBMCs), taken at new diagnosis, from a patient treated with antithyroid drugs.

The CDR3 nucleotides are TGTGCCAGCAGCGTCCGGGACAGCTTCAATGAGCAGTTCTTC. Translating it yields CASSVRDSFNEQFF. The chain uses TRBV9 and TRBJ2-1; 7 positions match TRBD1. From germline, CDR1 is SGDLS and CDR2 YYNGEE. V trimming: 2 bases; J trimming: 6 bases; junction bases outside the gene matches: 5. The CDR3 totals 14 residues.